The text below deals with one T cell receptor beta chain. A few counts support this clone. Its recognized antigen is unknown. Per-base qualities were not stored, and no clone one base away is much larger. These data come from a study of blood T cell repertoires in COVID-19 (dated by TCRdb to the early 2020s). Study-level background: Samples from collaborators originated in the United States, Italy and Spain and spanned both the acute and convalescent phases of COVID-19. The material from the prospective study consisted of cDNA or gDNA derived from T cells, B-cell-depleted T cells, or PBMCs. The dataset comprised deeply sampled blood TCRbeta repertoires from subjects exposed to, actively infected with, or recovered from COVID-19. A freely available public database, intended as a resource for researchers studying the immune response to SARS-CoV-2, is where the repertoires were released. The samples were drawn from the first 160 participants of the ongoing ImmuneRACE study and from 950 to 1,500 subjects provided by 6 global collaborators. A de-identified subject ID, COVID-19 status, age in years and sex were almost always included in the sample metadata. Where available, HLA class I and class II types were taken from metadata supplied by the sample provider and were not determined by assay-based typing. Study-level results and caveats: Clinical and demographic metadata were provided uncurated, with the amount varying by source and participant.

Trimming takes 5 bases from V and 4 bases from J, and the germline ends sit 13 bases apart. The CDR3 measures 14 amino acids from cysteine to phenylalanine. Only the CDR3 part of the read is kept: 42 bases, read in frame from the first base. The germline V gene supplies CDR1 SGHRS and CDR2 YFSETQ. TCRbeta CDR3 regions were amplified from genomic DNA by means of the immunoSEQ Assay, a bias-controlled multiplex PCR. In the original analysis: The number of nucleated cells in each sample was estimated from the amplification of reference gene primers within the assay. To quantify the absolute abundance of each unique TCRbeta CDR3 rearrangement, sequence reads were collapsed and filtered. Productive Simpson clonality was computed per sample as the square root of Simpson's diversity index over productive rearrangements. This is the immuneACCESS table as TCRdb keeps it, with only in-frame sequences that have V and J called. A part of the clones is gone; compared with another copy, unresolved V genes explain less than half, and the rest is unexplained. From that table come the V and J calls and clone size; the DNA was used to work out D and trimming. This sample has 150,000 to 180,000 clones in its table, and roughly four fifths of those were observed once. Jointly, the top ten make up 25% to 30% of the sample.

Each collaborating institution followed its own protocols to collect whole blood in K2EDTA tubes. For TCRbeta analysis, collaborators shipped samples in one of three forms: frozen whole blood, isolated PBMCs, or DNA extracted from either of those sample types. Sequencing used peripheral blood. This TCR came from a woman aged 55-70 years with acute or convalescent COVID-19. The chain is encoded by TRBV5-1 joined to TRBJ1-3, with TRBD1 as a weak D call on 5 bases. The nucleotide sequence reads TGCGCCAGCAGGTCGGGGGGACCCGGAAACACCATATATTTT. This encodes CASRSGGPGNTIYF. With the portions outside the CDR3 filled from the reference TRBV5-1 and TRBJ1-3 genes, the complete variable region becomes KAGVTQTPRYLIKTRGQQVTLSCSPISGHRSVSWYQQTPGQGLQFLFEYFSETQRNKGNFPGRFSGRQFSNSRSEMNVSTLELGDSALYLCASRSGGPGNTIYFGEGSWLTVV.